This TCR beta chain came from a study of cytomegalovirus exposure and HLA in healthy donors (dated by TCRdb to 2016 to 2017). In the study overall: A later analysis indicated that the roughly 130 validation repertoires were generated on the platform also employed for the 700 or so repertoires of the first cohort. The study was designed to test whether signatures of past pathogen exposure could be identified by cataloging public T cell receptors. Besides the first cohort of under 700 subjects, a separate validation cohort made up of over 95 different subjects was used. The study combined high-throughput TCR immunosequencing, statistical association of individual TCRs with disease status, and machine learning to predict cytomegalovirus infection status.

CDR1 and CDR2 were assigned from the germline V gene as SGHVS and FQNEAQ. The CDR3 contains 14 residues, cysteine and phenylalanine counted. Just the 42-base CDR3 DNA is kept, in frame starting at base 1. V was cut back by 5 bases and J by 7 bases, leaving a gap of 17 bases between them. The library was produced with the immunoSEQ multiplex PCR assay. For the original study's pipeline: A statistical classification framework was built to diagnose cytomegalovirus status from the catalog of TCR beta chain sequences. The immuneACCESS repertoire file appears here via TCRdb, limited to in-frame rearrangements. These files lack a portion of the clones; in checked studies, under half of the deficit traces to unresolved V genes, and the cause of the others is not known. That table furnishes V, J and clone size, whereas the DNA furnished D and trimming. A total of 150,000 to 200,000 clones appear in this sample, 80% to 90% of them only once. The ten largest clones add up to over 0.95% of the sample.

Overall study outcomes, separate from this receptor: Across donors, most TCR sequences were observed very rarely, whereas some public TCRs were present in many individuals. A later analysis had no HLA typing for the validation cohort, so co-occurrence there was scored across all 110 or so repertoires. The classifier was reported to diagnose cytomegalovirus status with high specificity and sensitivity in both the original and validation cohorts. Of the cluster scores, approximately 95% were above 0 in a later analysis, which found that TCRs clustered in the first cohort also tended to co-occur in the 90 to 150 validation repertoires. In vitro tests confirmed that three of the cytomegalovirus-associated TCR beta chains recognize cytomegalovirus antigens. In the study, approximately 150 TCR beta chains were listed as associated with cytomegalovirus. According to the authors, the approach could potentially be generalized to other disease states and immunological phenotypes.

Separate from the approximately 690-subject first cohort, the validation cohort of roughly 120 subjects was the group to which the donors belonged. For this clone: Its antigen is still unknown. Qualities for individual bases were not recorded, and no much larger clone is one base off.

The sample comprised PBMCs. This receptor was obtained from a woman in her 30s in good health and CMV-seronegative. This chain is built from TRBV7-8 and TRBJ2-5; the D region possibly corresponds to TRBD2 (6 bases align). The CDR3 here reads CASSIRGGRVTQYF. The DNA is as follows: TGTGCCAGCAGCATCCGTGGAGGGCGGGTGACCCAGTACTTC.